This T cell receptor beta chain was sequenced during a study of T cells in Graves' hyperthyroidism and ophthalmopathy. General study results and limits: Most clonotypes expanded in thyroid above 0.001 were likewise present in blood. A 13 V-J signature model discriminated ophthalmopathy versus stable hyperthyroidism.

The CDR3 regions of TCR beta were amplified from RNA transcripts. Researchers ran a first-round RT-PCR on the TCR CDR3 using the HTBI primer set. TCRdb fed the multiplex PCR reads into MiXCR, producing one record per CDR3 protein. The sample lists hundreds of thousands of distinct CDR3 sequences, just under 20% occurring once. Ophthalmopathy patients had Clinical Activity Score at least 3, NOSPECS grade at least 4, duration under 3 months. As regards this clonotype: Its cognate antigen is unknown.

The V gene lost 4 bases and the J gene lost 6 bases, with 26 bases spanning the gap. Per the germline V gene, CDR1 is SGHNT and CDR2 is YYREEE (reference sequence). The CDR3 contains 17 residues. The chain has TRBV5-4 and TRBJ2-7; D is possibly TRBD2 (6 bases). The sample taken for sequencing was blood. The sequence came from a man aged 35 to 55 with Graves' ophthalmopathy. Here the CDR3 reads CASSPSFARDPSAEQYF. Written as DNA, the CDR3 is TGTGCCAGCAGCCCTAGCTTCGCGCGGGACCCATCTGCCGAGCAGTACTTC.